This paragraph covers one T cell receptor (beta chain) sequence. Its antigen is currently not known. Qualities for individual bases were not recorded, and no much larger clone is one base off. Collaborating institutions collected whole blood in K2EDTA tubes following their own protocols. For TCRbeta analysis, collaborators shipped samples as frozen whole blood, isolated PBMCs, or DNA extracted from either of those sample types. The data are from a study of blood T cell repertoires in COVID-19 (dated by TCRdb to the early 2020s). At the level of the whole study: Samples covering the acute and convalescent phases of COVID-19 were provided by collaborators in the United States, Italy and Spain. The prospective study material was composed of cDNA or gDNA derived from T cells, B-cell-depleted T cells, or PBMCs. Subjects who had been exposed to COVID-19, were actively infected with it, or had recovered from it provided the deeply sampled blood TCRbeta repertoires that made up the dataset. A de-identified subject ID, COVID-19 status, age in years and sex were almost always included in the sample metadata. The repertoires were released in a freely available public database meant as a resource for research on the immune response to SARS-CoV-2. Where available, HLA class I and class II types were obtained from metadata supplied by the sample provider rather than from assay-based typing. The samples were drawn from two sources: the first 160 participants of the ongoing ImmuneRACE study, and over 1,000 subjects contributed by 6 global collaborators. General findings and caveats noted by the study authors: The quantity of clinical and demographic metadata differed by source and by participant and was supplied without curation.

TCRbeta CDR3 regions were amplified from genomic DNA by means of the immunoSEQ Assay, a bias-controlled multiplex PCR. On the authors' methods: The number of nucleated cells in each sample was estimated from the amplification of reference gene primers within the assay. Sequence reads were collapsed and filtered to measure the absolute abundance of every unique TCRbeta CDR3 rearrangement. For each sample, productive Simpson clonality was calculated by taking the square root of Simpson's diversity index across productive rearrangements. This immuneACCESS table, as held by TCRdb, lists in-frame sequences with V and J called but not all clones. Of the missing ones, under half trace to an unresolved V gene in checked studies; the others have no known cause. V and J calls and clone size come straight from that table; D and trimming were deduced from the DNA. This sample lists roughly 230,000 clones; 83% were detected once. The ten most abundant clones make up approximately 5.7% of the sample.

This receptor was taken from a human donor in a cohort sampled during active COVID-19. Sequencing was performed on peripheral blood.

The nucleotides read TGCGCCAGCAGCCAAGAACCTATACAGGGGGCACCCTACAATGAGCAGTTCTTC. This translates into CASSQEPIQGAPYNEQFF. The rearrangement combines TRBV4-1 with TRBJ2-1; TRBD1 lines up with 9 middle nucleotides. Germline trimming amounts to 0 bases on V and 2 bases on J, with 8 as the count of junction bases outside the gene matches. Including the terminal cysteine and phenylalanine, the CDR3 comprises 18 residues. CDR3 DNA is the only sequence kept; it has 54 bases, read in frame from the first base. In the germline V gene, CDR1 corresponds to MGHRA and CDR2 to YSYEKL.